These T cell receptor beta chains were read from a single sample in a study of cytomegalovirus exposure and HLA in healthy donors. Sequenced by immunoSEQ multiplex PCR; TCRdb stores in-frame clones only, minus some. Here the sample spans 200,000 to 250,000 clones, approximately 82% being singletons. The source material was PBMCs. The receptors stem from a woman between 18 and 29 years old in good health and CMV-seronegative. CDR3s include the opening cysteine and the closing phenylalanine or tryptophan. The order of the fields is D gene, J gene, clone size, V gene, CDR3 protein, CDR3 DNA. D genes are given only for firm matches. Size is omitted from some rows. Given values are once, few, many or a class for expanded clones.

d_call: NA; j_call: TRBJ1-1; clone_size: NA; v_call: TRBV27; cdr3_aa: CASSITGTGGTEAFF; cdr3_nt: TGTGCCAGCAGCATTACAGGGACCGGGGGCACTGAAGCTTTCTTT
d_call: NA; j_call: TRBJ1-2; clone_size: few; v_call: TRBV11-2; cdr3_aa: CASSLGGAEVYGYTF; cdr3_nt: TGTGCCAGCAGCTTAGGAGGGGCTGAGGTCTATGGCTACACCTTC
d_call: NA; j_call: TRBJ1-4; clone_size: NA; v_call: TRBV5-1; cdr3_aa: CASSFRAGTNEKLFF; cdr3_nt: TGCGCCAGCAGCTTCAGGGCAGGGACTAATGAAAAACTGTTTTTT
d_call: TRBD2; j_call: TRBJ2-7; clone_size: NA; v_call: TRBV4-2; cdr3_aa: CASSQPGLGHYEQYF; cdr3_nt: TGTGCCAGCAGCCAACCGGGACTAGGTCACTACGAGCAGTACTTC
d_call: NA; j_call: TRBJ2-7; clone_size: NA; v_call: TRBV5-1; cdr3_aa: CASSLASSWYYEQYF; cdr3_nt: TGCGCCAGCAGCTTGGCCTCGAGCTGGTACTACGAGCAGTACTTC
d_call: NA; j_call: TRBJ1-1; clone_size: NA; v_call: TRBV19; cdr3_aa: CASSMGHLNTEAFF; cdr3_nt: TGTGCCAGTAGTATGGGACACTTGAACACTGAAGCTTTCTTT
d_call: NA; j_call: TRBJ1-2; clone_size: NA; v_call: TRBV9; cdr3_aa: CASSDIGRGSGYGYTF; cdr3_nt: TGTGCCAGCAGCGATATCGGCAGGGGCTCGGGATATGGCTACACCTTC
d_call: NA; j_call: TRBJ1-1; clone_size: once; v_call: TRBV10-3; cdr3_aa: CAIRPRKFF; cdr3_nt: TGTGCCATCAGGCCAAGGAAATTCTTT
d_call: TRBD1; j_call: TRBJ1-1; clone_size: many; v_call: TRBV4-2; cdr3_aa: CASSQDNRQGDTEAFF; cdr3_nt: TGTGCCAGCAGCCAAGATAATCGGCAGGGGGACACTGAAGCTTTCTTT
d_call: NA; j_call: TRBJ1-1; clone_size: once; v_call: TRBV9; cdr3_aa: CASSVAGPNTEAFF; cdr3_nt: TGTGCCAGCAGCGTAGCTGGCCCGAACACTGAAGCTTTCTTT
d_call: TRBD2; j_call: TRBJ2-1; clone_size: NA; v_call: TRBV5-6; cdr3_aa: CASSSPGLVGDEQFF; cdr3_nt: TGTGCCAGCAGCTCCCCGGGACTAGTAGGCGATGAGCAGTTCTTC
d_call: TRBD1; j_call: TRBJ1-2; clone_size: NA; v_call: TRBV28; cdr3_aa: CASSASVTGRRNYGYTF; cdr3_nt: TGTGCCAGCAGTGCATCAGTGACAGGGCGGCGGAACTATGGCTACACCTTC
d_call: NA; j_call: TRBJ1-4; clone_size: NA; v_call: TRBV4-1; cdr3_aa: CASSQVGLTNEKLFF; cdr3_nt: TGCGCCAGCAGCCAAGTAGGGTTAACTAATGAAAAACTGTTTTTT
d_call: NA; j_call: TRBJ1-4; clone_size: few; v_call: TRBV6-5; cdr3_aa: CASSSLTETNEKLFF; cdr3_nt: TGTGCCAGCAGTTCCCTGACAGAGACTAATGAAAAACTGTTTTTT
d_call: NA; j_call: TRBJ2-4; clone_size: NA; v_call: TRBV28; cdr3_aa: CASSFYRGHGTSKNIQYF; cdr3_nt: TGTGCCAGCAGTTTCTACAGGGGGCACGGGACTAGCAAAAACATTCAGTACTTC
d_call: NA; j_call: TRBJ1-3; clone_size: NA; v_call: TRBV7-6; cdr3_aa: CASSLEGTGNTIYF; cdr3_nt: TGTGCCAGCAGCTTAGAGGGAACTGGAAACACCATATATTTT
d_call: NA; j_call: TRBJ1-5; clone_size: NA; v_call: TRBV28; cdr3_aa: CASSLAVVGAGQPQHF; cdr3_nt: TGTGCCAGCAGTTTAGCTGTAGTGGGGGCAGGTCAGCCCCAGCATTTT
d_call: NA; j_call: TRBJ1-2; clone_size: NA; v_call: TRBV15; cdr3_aa: CATSPGGRGRGLYGYTF; cdr3_nt: TGTGCCACCAGCCCGGGAGGGCGGGGCAGGGGATTATATGGCTACACCTTC
d_call: NA; j_call: TRBJ2-7; clone_size: NA; v_call: TRBV18; cdr3_aa: CASSPSISGEYEQYF; cdr3_nt: TGTGCCAGCTCACCATCGATTAGCGGAGAGTACGAGCAGTACTTC
d_call: TRBD1; j_call: TRBJ1-4; clone_size: NA; v_call: TRBV7-8; cdr3_aa: CASSPHTDRGHGNEKLFF; cdr3_nt: TGTGCCAGCAGCCCCCATACGGACAGGGGGCACGGTAATGAAAAACTGTTTTTT
d_call: NA; j_call: TRBJ2-2; clone_size: NA; v_call: TRBV5-4; cdr3_aa: CASSEGGANTGELFF; cdr3_nt: TGTGCCAGCAGCGAGGGGGGGGCGAACACCGGGGAGCTGTTTTTT
d_call: TRBD1; j_call: TRBJ2-3; clone_size: NA; v_call: TRBV6-4; cdr3_aa: CASSATGGTDTQYF; cdr3_nt: TGTGCCAGCAGTGCGACAGGGGGTACAGATACGCAGTATTTT
d_call: TRBD1; j_call: TRBJ2-6; clone_size: NA; v_call: TRBV4-1; cdr3_aa: CASSQSGTVNSGANVLTF; cdr3_nt: TGCGCCAGCAGCCAGTCCGGGACAGTGAACTCTGGGGCCAACGTCCTGACTTTC
d_call: NA; j_call: TRBJ2-1; clone_size: NA; v_call: TRBV29-1; cdr3_aa: CSVEEQARLSYNEQFF; cdr3_nt: TGCAGCGTTGAGGAACAGGCTCGTCTTTCATACAATGAGCAGTTCTTC
d_call: NA; j_call: TRBJ1-2; clone_size: NA; v_call: TRBV6-4; cdr3_aa: CASRVIRTSGYTF; cdr3_nt: TGTGCCAGCAGGGTTATTCGTACCAGCGGCTACACCTTC
d_call: NA; j_call: TRBJ1-2; clone_size: NA; v_call: TRBV9; cdr3_aa: CASSVELRAEYGYTF; cdr3_nt: TGTGCCAGCAGCGTAGAGCTCAGGGCAGAATATGGCTACACCTTC
d_call: NA; j_call: TRBJ2-5; clone_size: NA; v_call: TRBV5-6; cdr3_aa: CASSLWRVETQYF; cdr3_nt: TGTGCCAGCAGCTTGTGGAGGGTTGAGACCCAGTACTTC
d_call: NA; j_call: TRBJ2-3; clone_size: NA; v_call: TRBV19; cdr3_aa: CASNSGTDTQYF; cdr3_nt: TGTGCCAGTAATAGCGGCACAGATACGCAGTATTTT
d_call: NA; j_call: TRBJ2-1; clone_size: once; v_call: TRBV25-1; cdr3_aa: CASSSGLTYNEQFF; cdr3_nt: TGTGCCAGCAGCAGCGGGCTAACCTACAATGAGCAGTTCTTC
d_call: TRBD2; j_call: TRBJ2-7; clone_size: NA; v_call: TRBV7-8; cdr3_aa: CASSEPVTSGRMTYEQYF; cdr3_nt: TGTGCCAGCAGCGAACCCGTAACTAGCGGGAGAATGACTTACGAGCAGTACTTC
d_call: TRBD1; j_call: TRBJ2-7; clone_size: NA; v_call: TRBV6-6; cdr3_aa: CASRPGQSSYEQYF; cdr3_nt: TGTGCCAGCAGGCCGGGACAGTCCTCCTACGAGCAGTACTTC
d_call: TRBD1; j_call: TRBJ2-5; clone_size: NA; v_call: TRBV19; cdr3_aa: CASTPTQGPETQYF; cdr3_nt: TGTGCCAGTACCCCAACACAGGGGCCGGAGACCCAGTACTTC
d_call: NA; j_call: TRBJ2-3; clone_size: NA; v_call: TRBV2; cdr3_aa: CASLSDTQYF; cdr3_nt: TGTGCCAGCCTATCAGATACGCAGTATTTT
d_call: NA; j_call: TRBJ1-2; clone_size: NA; v_call: TRBV30; cdr3_aa: CAWSSNPYGYTF; cdr3_nt: TGTGCCTGGAGTTCGAACCCCTATGGCTACACCTTC
d_call: NA; j_call: TRBJ1-1; clone_size: few; v_call: TRBV14; cdr3_aa: CASSQGMNTEAFF; cdr3_nt: TGTGCCAGCAGCCAAGGGATGAACACTGAAGCTTTCTTT
d_call: TRBD1; j_call: TRBJ2-3; clone_size: NA; v_call: TRBV28; cdr3_aa: CASSFGQGLDTQYF; cdr3_nt: TGTGCCAGCAGTTTCGGACAGGGATTAGATACGCAGTATTTT
d_call: NA; j_call: TRBJ2-7; clone_size: NA; v_call: TRBV27; cdr3_aa: CASTRLGVSYEQYF; cdr3_nt: TGTGCCAGCACCCGACTTGGGGTCTCCTACGAGCAGTACTTC
d_call: TRBD1; j_call: TRBJ1-4; clone_size: NA; v_call: TRBV2; cdr3_aa: CASSGGQGEKLFF; cdr3_nt: TGTGCCAGCAGTGGTGGACAGGGTGAAAAACTGTTTTTT
d_call: NA; j_call: TRBJ1-5; clone_size: NA; v_call: TRBV15; cdr3_aa: CATSSGTGRPNQPQHF; cdr3_nt: TGTGCCACCAGCAGCGGTACAGGTCGACCCAATCAGCCCCAGCATTTT
d_call: NA; j_call: TRBJ1-2; clone_size: NA; v_call: TRBV4-2; cdr3_aa: CASSPQEEDGYTF; cdr3_nt: TGTGCCAGCAGCCCCCAGGAGGAGGATGGCTACACCTTC
d_call: NA; j_call: TRBJ1-5; clone_size: few; v_call: TRBV2; cdr3_aa: CASGALQPQHF; cdr3_nt: TGTGCCAGCGGGGCACTTCAGCCCCAGCATTTT
d_call: NA; j_call: TRBJ2-1; clone_size: NA; v_call: TRBV9; cdr3_aa: CASSRRGAQSYNEQFF; cdr3_nt: TGTGCCAGCAGCCGACGGGGGGCCCAATCCTACAATGAGCAGTTCTTC
d_call: NA; j_call: TRBJ1-5; clone_size: few; v_call: TRBV18; cdr3_aa: CASSRDGGNQPQHF; cdr3_nt: TGTGCCAGCTCACGGGACGGAGGTAATCAGCCCCAGCATTTT
d_call: TRBD2; j_call: TRBJ2-1; clone_size: many; v_call: TRBV2; cdr3_aa: CARRLAANNEQFF; cdr3_nt: TGTGCCAGAAGACTAGCGGCTAACAATGAGCAGTTCTTC
d_call: TRBD2; j_call: TRBJ2-7; clone_size: once; v_call: TRBV15; cdr3_aa: CAIGGLTSGNYEQYF; cdr3_nt: TGTGCCATAGGGGGGTTGACTAGCGGGAACTACGAGCAGTACTTC
d_call: NA; j_call: TRBJ1-1; clone_size: NA; v_call: TRBV5-1; cdr3_aa: CASSFGQEAFF; cdr3_nt: TGCGCCAGCAGCTTCGGGCAAGAAGCTTTCTTT
d_call: TRBD1; j_call: TRBJ2-7; clone_size: NA; v_call: TRBV7-9; cdr3_aa: CASDRASRDRSTYEQYF; cdr3_nt: TGTGCCAGCGACAGGGCGTCCCGGGACAGGTCGACCTACGAGCAGTACTTC
d_call: NA; j_call: TRBJ2-1; clone_size: NA; v_call: TRBV6-5; cdr3_aa: CASRPGESYNEQFF; cdr3_nt: TGTGCCAGCAGACCCGGGGAGTCCTACAATGAGCAGTTCTTC
d_call: NA; j_call: TRBJ2-1; clone_size: once; v_call: TRBV6-5; cdr3_aa: CASSSYPSPEQFF; cdr3_nt: TGTGCCAGCAGTTCCTACCCCTCGCCTGAGCAGTTCTTC
d_call: NA; j_call: TRBJ1-5; clone_size: NA; v_call: TRBV6-1; cdr3_aa: CASSGRQRLSNQPQHF; cdr3_nt: TGTGCCAGCAGTGGGAGACAGAGACTTAGCAATCAGCCCCAGCATTTT
d_call: NA; j_call: TRBJ1-2; clone_size: NA; v_call: TRBV4-2; cdr3_aa: CASSYVGPLNYGYTF; cdr3_nt: TGTGCCAGCAGCTATGTGGGCCCTCTTAACTATGGCTACACCTTC